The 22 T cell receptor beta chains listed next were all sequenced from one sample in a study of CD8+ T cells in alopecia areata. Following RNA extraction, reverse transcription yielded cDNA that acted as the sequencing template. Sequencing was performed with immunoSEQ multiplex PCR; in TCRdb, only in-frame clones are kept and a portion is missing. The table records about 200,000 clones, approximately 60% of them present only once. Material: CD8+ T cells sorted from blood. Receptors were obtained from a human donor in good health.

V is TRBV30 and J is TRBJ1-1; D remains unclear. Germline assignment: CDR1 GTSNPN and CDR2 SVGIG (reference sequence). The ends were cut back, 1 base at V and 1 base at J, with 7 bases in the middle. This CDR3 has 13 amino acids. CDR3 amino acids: CAWSGPENTEAFF. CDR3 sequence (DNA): TGTGCCTGGAGTGGTCCAGAGAACACTGAAGCTTTCTTT.

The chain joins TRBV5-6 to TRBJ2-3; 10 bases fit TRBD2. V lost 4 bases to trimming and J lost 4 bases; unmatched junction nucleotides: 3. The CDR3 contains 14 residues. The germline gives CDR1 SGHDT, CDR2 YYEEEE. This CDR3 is CASSPGTSADTQYF. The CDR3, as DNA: TGTGCCAGCAGCCCCGGGACTAGCGCAGATACGCAGTATTTT.

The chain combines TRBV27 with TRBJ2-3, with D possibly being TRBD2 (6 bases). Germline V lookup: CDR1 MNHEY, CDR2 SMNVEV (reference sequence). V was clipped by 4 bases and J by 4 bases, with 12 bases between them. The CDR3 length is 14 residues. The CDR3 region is CASSSRLVSDTQYF. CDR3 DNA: TGTGCCAGCAGTTCCCGACTAGTGTCAGATACGCAGTATTTT.

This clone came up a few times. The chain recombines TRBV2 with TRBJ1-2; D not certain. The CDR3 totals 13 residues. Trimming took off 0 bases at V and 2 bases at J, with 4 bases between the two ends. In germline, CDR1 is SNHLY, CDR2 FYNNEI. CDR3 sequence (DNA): TGTGCCAGCAGTGAAGCGGGGAACTATGGCTACACCTTC. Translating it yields CASSEAGNYGYTF.

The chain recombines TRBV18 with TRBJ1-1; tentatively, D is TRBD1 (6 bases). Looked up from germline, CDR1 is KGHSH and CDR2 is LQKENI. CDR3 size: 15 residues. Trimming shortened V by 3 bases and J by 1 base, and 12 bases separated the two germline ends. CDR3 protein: CASSPGGLRNTEAFF. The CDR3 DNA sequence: TGTGCCAGCTCACCTGGGGGGCTTAGGAACACTGAAGCTTTCTTT.

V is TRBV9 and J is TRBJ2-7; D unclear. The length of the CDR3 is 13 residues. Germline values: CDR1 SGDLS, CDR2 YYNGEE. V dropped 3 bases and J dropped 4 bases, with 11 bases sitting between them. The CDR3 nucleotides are TGTGCCAGCAGCGGCGTTGGTAATTACGAGCAGTACTTC. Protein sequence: CASSGVGNYEQYF.

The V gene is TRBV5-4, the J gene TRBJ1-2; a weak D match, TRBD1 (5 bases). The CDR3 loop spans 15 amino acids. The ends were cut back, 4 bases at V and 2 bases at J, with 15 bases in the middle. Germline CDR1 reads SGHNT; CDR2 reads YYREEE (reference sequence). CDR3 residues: CASSDPLQANYGYTF. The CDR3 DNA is TGTGCCAGCAGCGACCCCCTACAGGCAAACTATGGCTACACCTTC.

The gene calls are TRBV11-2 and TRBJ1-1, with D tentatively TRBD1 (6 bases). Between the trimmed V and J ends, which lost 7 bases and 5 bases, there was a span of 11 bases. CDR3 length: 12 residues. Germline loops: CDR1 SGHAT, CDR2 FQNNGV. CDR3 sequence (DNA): TGTGCCAGCACACAGGGAGGGACTGAAGCTTTCTTT. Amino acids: CASTQGGTEAFF.

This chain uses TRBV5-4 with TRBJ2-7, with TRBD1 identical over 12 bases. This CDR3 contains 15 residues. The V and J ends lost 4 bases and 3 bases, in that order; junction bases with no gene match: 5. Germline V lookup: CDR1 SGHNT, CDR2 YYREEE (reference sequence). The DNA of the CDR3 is TGTGCCAGCAGCCCCGGGACAGGGGGCCTCTACGAGCAGTACTTC. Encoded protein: CASSPGTGGLYEQYF. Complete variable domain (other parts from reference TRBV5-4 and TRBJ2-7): ETGVTQSPTHLIKTRGQQVTLRCSSQSGHNTVSWYQQALGQGPQFIFQYYREEENGRGNFPPRFSGLQFPNYSSELNVNALELDDSALYLCASSPGTGGLYEQYFGPGTRLTVT.

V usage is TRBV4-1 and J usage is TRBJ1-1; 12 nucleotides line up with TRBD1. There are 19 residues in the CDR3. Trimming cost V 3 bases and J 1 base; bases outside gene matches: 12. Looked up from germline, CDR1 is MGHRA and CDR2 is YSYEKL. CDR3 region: CASSQNSGTGGVGNTEAFF. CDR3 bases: TGCGCCAGCAGCCAGAATTCCGGGACAGGGGGCGTGGGGAACACTGAAGCTTTCTTT.

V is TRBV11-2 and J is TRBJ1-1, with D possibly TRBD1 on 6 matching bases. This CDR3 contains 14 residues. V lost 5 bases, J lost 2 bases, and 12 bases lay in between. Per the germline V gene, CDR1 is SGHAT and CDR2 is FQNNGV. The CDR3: CASSGPGHNTEAFF. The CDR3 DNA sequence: TGTGCCAGCAGCGGTCCGGGACACAACACTGAAGCTTTCTTT. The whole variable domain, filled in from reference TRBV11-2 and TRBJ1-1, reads EAGVAQSPRYKIIEKRQSVAFWCNPISGHATLYWYQQILGQGPKLLIQFQNNGVVDDSQLPKDRFSAERLKGVDSTLKIQPAKLEDSAVYLCASSGPGHNTEAFFGQGTRLTVV.

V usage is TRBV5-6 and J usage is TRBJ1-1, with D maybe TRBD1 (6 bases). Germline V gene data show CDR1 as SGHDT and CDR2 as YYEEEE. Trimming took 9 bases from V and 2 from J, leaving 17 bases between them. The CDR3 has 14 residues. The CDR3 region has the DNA TGTGCCACCTGGGAGGGGGAGACTAACACTGAAGCTTTCTTT. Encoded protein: CATWEGETNTEAFF.

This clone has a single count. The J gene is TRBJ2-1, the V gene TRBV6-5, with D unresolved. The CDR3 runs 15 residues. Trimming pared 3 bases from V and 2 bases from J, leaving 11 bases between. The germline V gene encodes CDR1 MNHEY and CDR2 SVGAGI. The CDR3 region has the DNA TGTGCCAGCAGTTATGAAGGGTTCGCCTACAATGAGCAGTTCTTC. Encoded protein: CASSYEGFAYNEQFF.

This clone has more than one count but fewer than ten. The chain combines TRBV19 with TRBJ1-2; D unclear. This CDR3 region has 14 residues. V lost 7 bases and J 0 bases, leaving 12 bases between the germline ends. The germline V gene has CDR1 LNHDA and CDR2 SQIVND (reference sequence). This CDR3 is CASIDMDANYGYTF. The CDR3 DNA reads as TGTGCCAGTATAGACATGGATGCTAACTATGGCTACACCTTC. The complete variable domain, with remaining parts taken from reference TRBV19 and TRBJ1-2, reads DGGITQSPKYLFRKEGQNVTLSCEQNLNHDAMYWYRQDPGQGLRLIYYSQIVNDFQKGDIAEGYSVSREKKESFPLTVTSAQKNPTAFYLCASIDMDANYGYTFGSGTRLTVV.

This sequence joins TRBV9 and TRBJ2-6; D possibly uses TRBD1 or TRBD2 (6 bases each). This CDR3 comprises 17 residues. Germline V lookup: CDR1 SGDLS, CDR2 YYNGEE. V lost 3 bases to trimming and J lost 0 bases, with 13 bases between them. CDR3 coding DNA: TGTGCCAGCAGCGCCAACAGGGAGGTCTCTGGGGCCAACGTCCTGACTTTC. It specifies CASSANREVSGANVLTF.

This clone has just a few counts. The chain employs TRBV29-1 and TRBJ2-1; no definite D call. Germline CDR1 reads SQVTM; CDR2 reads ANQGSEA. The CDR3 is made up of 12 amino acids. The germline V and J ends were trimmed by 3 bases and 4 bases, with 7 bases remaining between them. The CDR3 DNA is TGCAGCGTTGACGGAGTTTACAATGAGCAGTTCTTC. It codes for CSVDGVYNEQFF.

The CDR3 DNA is TGTGCCAGCAGTGCAGAACGTCTGGGAGAGACCCAGTACTTC. Its translation: CASSAERLGETQYF. The chain has TRBV9 and TRBJ2-5; D gene ambiguous. Germline CDR1 and CDR2: SGDLS and YYNGEE. This CDR3 region has 14 residues. With 5 bases removed from V and 4 bases from J, the gap between germline ends came to 15 bases.

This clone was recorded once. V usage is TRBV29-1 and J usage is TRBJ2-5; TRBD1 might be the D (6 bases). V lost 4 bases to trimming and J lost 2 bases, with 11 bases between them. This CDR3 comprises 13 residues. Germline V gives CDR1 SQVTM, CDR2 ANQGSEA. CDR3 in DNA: TGCAGCGTTGCCCAGGGACAACAAGAGACCCAGTACTTC. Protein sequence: CSVAQGQQETQYF.

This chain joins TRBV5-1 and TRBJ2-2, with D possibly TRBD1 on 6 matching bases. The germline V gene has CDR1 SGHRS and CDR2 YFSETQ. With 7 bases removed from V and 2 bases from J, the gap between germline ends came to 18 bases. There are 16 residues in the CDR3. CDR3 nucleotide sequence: TGCGCCAGCGCGGAGGCATGGGGGCTCAACACCGGGGAGCTGTTTTTT. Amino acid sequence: CASAEAWGLNTGELFF.

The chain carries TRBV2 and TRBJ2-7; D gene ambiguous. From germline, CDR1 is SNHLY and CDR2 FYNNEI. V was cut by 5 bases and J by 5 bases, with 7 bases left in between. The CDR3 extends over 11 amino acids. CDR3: CASSPGNEQYF. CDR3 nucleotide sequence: TGTGCCAGCAGTCCTGGGAACGAGCAGTACTTC.

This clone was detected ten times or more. CDR3 sequence reads: CASSDLAGSGANVLTF. CDR3 sequence (DNA): TGTGCCAGCAGTGACCTAGCGGGGTCTGGGGCCAACGTCCTGACTTTC. The chain has TRBV6-4 and TRBJ2-6; 9 nucleotides agree with TRBD2. The germline V gene encodes CDR1 MRHNA and CDR2 SNTAGT. This CDR3 region has 16 residues. The trim removed 2 bases at V and 1 base at J, leaving 0 bases unmatched.

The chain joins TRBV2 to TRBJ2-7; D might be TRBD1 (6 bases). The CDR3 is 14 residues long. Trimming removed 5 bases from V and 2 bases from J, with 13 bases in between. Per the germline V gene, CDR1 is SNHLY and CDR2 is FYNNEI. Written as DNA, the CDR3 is TGTGCCAGCAGTCGTAAGAAGGGGGCCTACGAGCAGTACTTC. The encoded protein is CASSRKKGAYEQYF.